The next 26 T cell receptor beta chains were all read from a single sample in a study of neurological immune-mediated disorders. MiXCR, applied by TCRdb to the 5' RACE reads, yields one record per CDR3 protein. The table has 65,000 to 75,000 distinct CDR3 sequences, about 5.1% seen once; the top ten hold 2% to 2.5%. Sequencing was carried out using PBMCs. These receptors were taken from a woman in her 70s with multiple sclerosis.

In this sample, this clonotype turned up many times. This rearrangement joins TRBV4-3 to TRBJ1-2; 8 bases agree with TRBD1. The germline gives CDR1 LGHNA, CDR2 YSLEER. V trimming: 4 bases; J trimming: 2 bases; junction bases outside the gene matches: 6. The CDR3 extends over 15 amino acids. The CDR3 DNA reads TGCGCCAGCAGCCGATCTCGGACAGGGAACTATGGCTACACCTTC. It translates to CASSRSRTGNYGYTF.

This clonotype was observed many times. J is TRBJ2-7 and V is TRBV7-2; 7 bases agree with TRBD2. The length of the CDR3 is 15 residues. Losses at the gene ends were 3 bases for V and 2 bases for J; bases not matched to a gene: 7. CDR1 is SGHTA and CDR2 is FQGNSA in the germline V gene. CDR3 loop: CASSLRTSVPYEQYF. DNA of the CDR3: TGTGCCAGCAGCTTGAGGACTAGTGTCCCCTACGAGCAGTACTTC.

This clonotype was detected many times. V and J are TRBV6-6 and TRBJ1-1, with D tentatively TRBD1 (5 bases). The CDR3 is 14 residues long. The V gene lost 3 bases and the J gene lost 2 bases, with 10 bases spanning the gap. Germline-derived CDR1 and CDR2 are MNHNY and SVGAGI (reference sequence). The CDR3 DNA is TGTGCCAGCAGTTATTCCGGGGCAAACACTGAAGCTTTCTTT. This encodes CASSYSGANTEAFF.

This clonotype was counted many times. The genes are TRBV4-3 and TRBJ2-3, with 8 bases matching TRBD2. This CDR3 comprises 16 residues. The germline CDR1 and CDR2 sequences are LGHNA and YSLEER. J was trimmed by 0 bases and V by 0 bases; bases with no gene match: 2. The CDR3 bases are TGCGCCAGCAGCCAAGAACCGGGAGGGAGCACAGATACGCAGTATTTT. Its translation is CASSQEPGGSTDTQYF.

The chain is built from TRBV20-1 and TRBJ2-3; D is perhaps TRBD2 (5 bases). The CDR3 contains 15 residues. Germline loops: CDR1 DFQATT, CDR2 SNEGSKA (reference sequence). V lost 0 bases to trimming and J lost 4 bases, with 14 bases between them. The CDR3 here is CSARDNAGGADTQYF. CDR3 sequence (DNA): TGCAGTGCTAGAGATAACGCGGGTGGGGCAGATACGCAGTATTTT.

This clonotype was counted many times. The chain couples TRBV7-3 to TRBJ2-2; D perhaps matches TRBD2 (6 bases). The CDR3 consists of 15 residues. Trimming stripped 5 bases from V and 3 bases from J, with 13 bases between. The germline gives CDR1 SGHTA, CDR2 FQGTGA. The CDR3 reads CASSPTSSDTGELFF. The CDR3, as DNA: TGTGCCAGCAGCCCGACTAGTAGCGACACCGGGGAGCTGTTTTTT.

This sequence joins TRBV6-1 and TRBJ1-2; the D gene is possibly TRBD1 (6 bases). This CDR3 contains 13 residues. Trimming removed 4 bases from V and 6 bases from J, with 12 bases in between. Germline V lookup: CDR1 MNHNS, CDR2 SASEGT. CDR3: CASSVKGHNGYTF. The CDR3 bases are TGTGCCAGCAGTGTAAAGGGACACAATGGCTACACCTTC.

This clonotype was detected many times. The chain links TRBV12-3 or TRBV12-4 to TRBJ1-5, with D perhaps matching TRBD1 (5 bases). The CDR3 spans 14 residues. V was pared by 7 bases and J by 1 base, with 11 bases between. The CDR3 sequence is CASTPGGSNQPQHF. The DNA for the CDR3 is TGTGCCAGCACTCCGGGGGGAAGCAATCAGCCCCAGCATTTT.

At least ten counts were recorded for this clonotype. This chain connects TRBV6-2 or TRBV6-3 to TRBJ1-1, with TRBD1 identical over 9 bases. Germline-derived CDR1 and CDR2 are MNHEY and SVGEGT. CDR3 length equals 17 residues. Trimming removed 7 bases from V and 1 base from J; junction bases left unmatched: 13. The CDR3 DNA sequence: TGTGCCAGCACCTCCATTCGGACAGGGGCGGGGAACACTGAAGCTTTCTTT. Translated, it gives CASTSIRTGAGNTEAFF.

This clonotype appeared many times. The chain has TRBV20-1 and TRBJ2-5; TRBD2 agrees at 8 bases. CDR1 is DFQATT and CDR2 is SNEGSKA in the germline V gene (reference sequence). The CDR3 is 15 amino acids. V gave up 0 bases and J gave up 3 bases; unmatched junction bases: 6. The CDR3 DNA reads TGCAGTGCTAGAGATCGCGGGGGGTGGAAAGAGACCCAGTACTTC. Translating gives CSARDRGGWKETQYF.

This clonotype was seen repeatedly, ten times or more. The rearrangement joins TRBV30 to TRBJ2-7, with D perhaps TRBD2 (6 bases). Germline V gives CDR1 GTSNPN, CDR2 SVGIG (reference sequence). Trimming cost V 2 bases and J 0 bases, with 11 bases left between them. This CDR3 comprises 14 residues. This chain's CDR3 is CAWSKGGTSYEQYF. CDR3 in DNA: TGTGCCTGGAGTAAGGGCGGGACCTCCTACGAGCAGTACTTC.

The chain joins TRBV10-3 to TRBJ1-3, with D hard to call. Germline values: CDR1 ENHRY, CDR2 SYGVKD. This CDR3 region has 11 residues. The V gene lost 7 bases and the J gene lost 1 base, with 2 bases spanning the gap. The CDR3 sequence is CAIKSGNTIYF. The DNA for the CDR3 is TGTGCCATCAAATCTGGAAACACCATATATTTT.

This clonotype has a count of ten or more. The rearrangement joins TRBV20-1 to TRBJ2-1; 12 bases align to TRBD2. V shed 6 bases and J 6 bases; nucleotides not matched to a gene: 6. This CDR3 comprises 14 residues. The germline V gene encodes CDR1 DFQATT and CDR2 SNEGSKA (reference sequence). Here the CDR3 reads CSALLAGGSNEQFF. CDR3 nucleotides: TGCAGTGCCTTACTAGCGGGAGGATCCAATGAGCAGTTCTTC.

This clonotype has ten or more counts. The chain is built from TRBV5-1 and TRBJ2-3, with D perhaps TRBD2 (6 bases). Per the germline V gene, CDR1 is SGHRS and CDR2 is YFSETQ. V lost 0 bases and J 6 bases, leaving 14 bases between the germline ends. CDR3 length equals 15 residues. CDR3: CASSLGRRGLDTQYF. In nucleotides, the CDR3 is TGCGCCAGCAGCTTGGGGCGGCGGGGTTTGGATACGCAGTATTTT. Complete variable domain (other parts from reference TRBV5-1 and TRBJ2-3): KAGVTQTPRYLIKTRGQQVTLSCSPISGHRSVSWYQQTPGQGLQFLFEYFSETQRNKGNFPGRFSGRQFSNSRSEMNVSTLELGDSALYLCASSLGRRGLDTQYFGPGTRLTVL.

This clonotype was seen many times. The chain uses TRBV7-9 and TRBJ2-4, with a possible D match to TRBD2 (6 bases). Germline V gene data show CDR1 as SEHNR and CDR2 as FQNEAQ (reference sequence). V lost 5 bases, J lost 13 bases, and 18 bases lay in between. This CDR3 has 13 amino acids. Here the CDR3 reads CASSPEGSKIQYF. The DNA of the CDR3 is TGTGCCAGCAGCCCGGAGGGTAGTAAGATCCAGTACTTC.

Note on this clonotype: An end of the junction differs from the germline gene, which may be a read error. This chain joins TRBV29-1 and TRBJ1-2, with 7 positions matching TRBD1. The germline V gene encodes CDR1 SQVTM and CDR2 ANQGSEA. This CDR3 is built from 15 residues. CDR3 DNA sequence: TGCAGCGTTCAAGAGCGGGACAGCCCTAACTATGGCTACACCTTC. This sequence encodes CSVQERDSPNYGYTF.

This clonotype occurred many times. The V and J genes are TRBV9 and TRBJ2-3; D gene unclear. Germline values: CDR1 SGDLS, CDR2 YYNGEE. V dropped 0 bases and J dropped 6 bases, with 11 bases sitting between them. There are 14 residues in the CDR3. CDR3 coding DNA: TGTGCCAGCAGCGTAGAGGACCCAGCGGATACGCAGTATTTT. It yields the protein CASSVEDPADTQYF.

This clonotype was counted ten times or more. The chain combines TRBV20-1 with TRBJ1-3; D gene uncertain. The ends were cut back, 0 bases at V and 3 bases at J, with 9 bases in the middle. CDR3 length: 14 amino acids. In germline, CDR1 is DFQATT, CDR2 SNEGSKA (reference sequence). The CDR3 sequence is CSARDLRVGNTIYF. CDR3 DNA sequence: TGCAGTGCTAGAGATCTGCGGGTTGGAAACACCATATATTTT.

V gene TRBV18 combines with J gene TRBJ2-6; the D call may be TRBD1 or TRBD2 (5 bases each). V dropped 5 bases and J dropped 0 bases, with 11 bases sitting between them. Germline assignment: CDR1 KGHSH and CDR2 LQKENI. CDR3 length: 16 residues. The CDR3 loop reads CASSNGAASGANVLTF. The CDR3 DNA is TGTGCCAGCTCAAACGGGGCAGCCTCTGGGGCCAACGTCCTGACTTTC.

In this sample, this clonotype turned up many times. One junction end does not reproduce the germline sequence, and a read error may be involved. This chain links TRBV12-3 or TRBV12-4 with TRBJ1-3; no clear D. CDR3 length: 11 amino acids. The CDR3 region is CASSFGIGEHF. The CDR3 nucleotides read TGTGCCAGCAGTTTTGGCATTGGGGAGCATTTT.

This clonotype was observed a few times. V is TRBV7-2 and J is TRBJ2-1, with a possible D match to TRBD1 (6 bases). V lost 0 bases, J lost 6 bases, and 15 bases lay in between. This CDR3 is 16 amino acids long. The germline CDR1 and CDR2 sequences are SGHTA and FQGNSA. In nucleotides, the CDR3 is TGTGCCAGCAGCTTAGCTCCTAGGGGGAGTGGCAATGAGCAGTTCTTC. This gives the protein CASSLAPRGSGNEQFF. The whole variable domain, remainder taken from reference TRBV7-2 and TRBJ2-1, is GAGVSQSPSNKVTEKGKDVELRCDPISGHTALYWYRQSLGQGLEFLIYFQGNSAPDKSGLPSDRFSAERTGGSVSTLTIQRTQQEDSAVYLCASSLAPRGSGNEQFFGPGTRLTVL.

This clonotype was picked up many times. The rearrangement uses TRBV20-1 and TRBJ2-3; D perhaps matches TRBD2 (5 bases). This CDR3 spans 17 amino acids. The V end was cut by 0 bases, the J end by 0 bases, with 16 bases between. Germline V gene lookup returns CDR1 DFQATT and CDR2 SNEGSKA (reference sequence). The CDR3 DNA reads as TGCAGTGCTAGAGATTCTTCCCCTAGCAGTAGCACAGATACGCAGTATTTT. Residues: CSARDSSPSSSTDTQYF.

This clonotype showed up many times. The V gene is TRBV6-5, the J gene TRBJ1-1; D not certain. The V and J ends lost 6 bases and 0 bases respectively, with 11 bases between them. CDR1 is MNHEY, CDR2 SVGAGI, per germline. The length of the CDR3 is 14 residues. The CDR3 bases are TGTGCCAGCAGCTCGAAATCGATGAACACTGAAGCTTTCTTT. This encodes CASSSKSMNTEAFF.

This clonotype was seen many times. This chain joins TRBV20-1 and TRBJ2-2; 14 bases are a match to TRBD2. Germline V CDR1 and CDR2: DFQATT, SNEGSKA (reference sequence). This CDR3 has 16 residues. Trimming cost V 6 bases and J 7 bases; bases outside gene matches: 10. Here the CDR3 DNA reads TGCAGTGCAAGGGGGAGGGGACTAGCGGGAGTCGGGGAGCTGTTTTTT. This codes for CSARGRGLAGVGELFF.

For this clonotype: Being one base from a much bigger clone, this may be a read error. The V call is TRBV12-3 or TRBV12-4, the J call TRBJ1-1; D call uncertain. V was cut by 3 bases and J by 4 bases, with 9 bases left in between. This CDR3 is 13 amino acids long. The CDR3: CASSFRVTTEAFF. CDR3 sequence (DNA): TGTGCCAGCAGTTTCCGAGTTACCACTGAAGCTTTCTTT.

This clonotype was counted only a few times. The rearrangement joins TRBV30 to TRBJ2-5; TRBD1 or TRBD2 may be the D gene (5 bases each). Between the trimmed V and J ends, which lost 7 bases and 5 bases, there was a span of 14 bases. Germline CDR1 is GTSNPN and CDR2 is SVGIG (reference sequence). The CDR3 is 12 residues long. The DNA of the CDR3 is TGTGCCTTCCGGGGCCTCAGCGAGACCCAGTACTTC. Protein: CAFRGLSETQYF.